These 3 T cell receptor beta chains were sequenced from one sample in a study of shared clonotypes between healthy human individuals. TCRdb's table, derived via immunoSEQ multiplex PCR, lists solely in-frame clones and lacks some. Here the sample spans 2,500,000 or so clones, roughly 93% being singletons. The sample comprised naive CD4+ T cells from PBMCs. Sample subset: CD45RA+ positively selected. The receptors originated from a man younger than 30 in good health. Some clones in this sample may be carry-over from other donors' samples.

A remark on this clone: Within the sample, other DNA sequences also encode this same CDR3. This chain uses TRBV28 with TRBJ1-3, with TRBD1 matching over 10 bases. CDR3 length: 13 amino acids. V lost 6 bases, J lost 4 bases, and 0 bases stayed unmatched. CDR1 and CDR2 (germline): MDHEN, SYDVKM. In DNA form, the CDR3 reads TGTGCCAGCAGGACAGGGGGCGGAAACACCATATATTTT. Translating it yields CASRTGGGNTIYF.

The chain combines TRBV6-1 with TRBJ1-2; D unclear. This CDR3 is 15 amino acids long. The V end was cut by 6 bases, the J end by 0 bases, with 14 bases between. In germline, CDR1 is MNHNS, CDR2 SASEGT. In nucleotides, the CDR3 is TGTGCCAGCAGGGCGATGAGGGAAGCTAACTATGGCTACACCTTC. Translation: CASRAMREANYGYTF.

J is TRBJ2-3 and V is TRBV5-1, with D unclear. Germline values: CDR1 SGHRS, CDR2 YFSETQ. The germline V and J ends were trimmed by 0 bases and 2 bases, with 13 bases remaining between them. The CDR3 spans 16 residues. The CDR3 sequence: CASSLDWGRSTDTQYF. The CDR3 coding sequence is TGCGCCAGCAGCTTGGATTGGGGTAGGTCCACAGATACGCAGTATTTT.